This T cell receptor beta chain was recovered during a study of T cells in Graves' hyperthyroidism and ophthalmopathy. This CDR3 is built from 15 residues. Per germline, CDR1 KGHSH and CDR2 LQKENI. The V end lost 3 bases, the J end lost 2 bases, and 14 bases lay between the germline ends. This clonotype was recorded many times. The TCR beta CDR3 regions underwent amplification using RNA transcripts as the source. HTBI primers were employed in a first-round RT-PCR of the TCR CDR3. From the multiplex PCR reads, TCRdb called clonotypes with MiXCR, one entry per CDR3 protein. Here the sample spans some 360,000 distinct CDR3 sequences, about 15% being singletons.

Sample: blood. The genes are TRBV18 and TRBJ2-7; D is tentatively TRBD1 or TRBD2 (5 bases each). The receptor was isolated from a woman aged 60-75 years with Graves' hyperthyroidism. The CDR3 nucleotides are TGTGCCAGCTCACCGGGACGCGCTGACACCTACGAGCAGTACTTC. Residues: CASSPGRADTYEQYF.